This TCR beta chain is from a study of blood T cell repertoires in COVID-19. Study-wide background: Samples came from the United States, Italy and Spain, spanning acute and convalescent COVID-19. The cDNA or gDNA used as material had been derived from T cells, B-cell-depleted T cells, or PBMCs.

Trimming shortened V by 0 bases and J by 9 bases, and 9 bases separated the two germline ends. Germline V gene data show CDR1 as SGHNT and CDR2 as YYREEE (reference sequence). There are 12 residues in the CDR3. Study processing details: For nucleated cells, counts were estimated from reference gene primer amplification. Data came from immunoSEQ multiplex PCR; TCRdb stores just in-frame clones and leaves some out. The V and J calls and clone size come from that table; D and trimming were worked out from the DNA. Of roughly 140,000 clones listed, roughly 72% are singletons. The V and J genes are TRBV5-4 and TRBJ1-1, with TRBD1 as a possible D gene (6 bases). Input material: peripheral blood. The TCR sequence derives from a woman aged 80 or over with acute or convalescent COVID-19. This CDR3 is CASSLDREKAFF. The CDR3 DNA reads TGTGCCAGCAGCTTGGACAGGGAAAAAGCTTTCTTT.